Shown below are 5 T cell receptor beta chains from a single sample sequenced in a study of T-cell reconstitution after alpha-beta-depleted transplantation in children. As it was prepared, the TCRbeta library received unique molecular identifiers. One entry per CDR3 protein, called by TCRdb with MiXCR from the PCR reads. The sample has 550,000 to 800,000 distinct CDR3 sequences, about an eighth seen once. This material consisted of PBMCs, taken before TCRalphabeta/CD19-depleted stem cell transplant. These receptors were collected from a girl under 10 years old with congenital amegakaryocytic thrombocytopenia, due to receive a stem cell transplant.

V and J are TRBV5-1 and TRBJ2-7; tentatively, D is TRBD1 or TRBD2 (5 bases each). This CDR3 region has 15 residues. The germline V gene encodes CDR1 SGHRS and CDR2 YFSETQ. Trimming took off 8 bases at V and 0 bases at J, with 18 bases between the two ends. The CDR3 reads CASRGWGNNSYEQYF. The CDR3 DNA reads TGCGCCAGTCGGGGATGGGGGAACAACTCCTACGAGCAGTACTTC.

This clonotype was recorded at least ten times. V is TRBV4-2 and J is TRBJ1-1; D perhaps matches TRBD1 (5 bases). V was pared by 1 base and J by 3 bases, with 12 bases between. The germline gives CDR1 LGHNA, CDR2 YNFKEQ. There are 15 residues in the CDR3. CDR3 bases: TGTGCCAGCAGCCAAGTGGGTCGGGGGGACACTGAAGCTTTCTTT. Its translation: CASSQVGRGDTEAFF.

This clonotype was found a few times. The CDR3 region is CASSLGDRNSNEQYF. DNA for the CDR3: TGTGCCAGCAGCTTAGGCGACAGAAACAGTAACGAGCAGTACTTC. The chain carries TRBV7-9 and TRBJ2-7; weak D call: TRBD1 (5 bases). CDR1 is SEHNR and CDR2 is FQNEAQ in the germline V gene (reference sequence). CDR3 length: 15 residues. Trimming removed 1 base from V and 5 bases from J, with 15 bases in between.

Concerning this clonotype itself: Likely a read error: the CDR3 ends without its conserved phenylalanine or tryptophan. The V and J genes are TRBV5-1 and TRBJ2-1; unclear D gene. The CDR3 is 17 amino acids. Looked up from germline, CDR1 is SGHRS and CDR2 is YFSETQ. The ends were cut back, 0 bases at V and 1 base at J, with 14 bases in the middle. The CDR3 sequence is CASSLVWSSASYNEQFL. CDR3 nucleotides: TGCGCCAGCAGCTTGGTGTGGAGCTCCGCGTCCTACAATGAGCAGTTCTTA.

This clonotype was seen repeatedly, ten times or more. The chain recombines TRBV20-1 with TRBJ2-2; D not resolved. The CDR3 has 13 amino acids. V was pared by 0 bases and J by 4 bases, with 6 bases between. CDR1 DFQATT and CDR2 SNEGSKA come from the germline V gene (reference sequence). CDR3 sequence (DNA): TGCAGTGCTAGAGATTCCGCCACCGGGGAGCTGTTTTTT. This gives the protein CSARDSATGELFF.